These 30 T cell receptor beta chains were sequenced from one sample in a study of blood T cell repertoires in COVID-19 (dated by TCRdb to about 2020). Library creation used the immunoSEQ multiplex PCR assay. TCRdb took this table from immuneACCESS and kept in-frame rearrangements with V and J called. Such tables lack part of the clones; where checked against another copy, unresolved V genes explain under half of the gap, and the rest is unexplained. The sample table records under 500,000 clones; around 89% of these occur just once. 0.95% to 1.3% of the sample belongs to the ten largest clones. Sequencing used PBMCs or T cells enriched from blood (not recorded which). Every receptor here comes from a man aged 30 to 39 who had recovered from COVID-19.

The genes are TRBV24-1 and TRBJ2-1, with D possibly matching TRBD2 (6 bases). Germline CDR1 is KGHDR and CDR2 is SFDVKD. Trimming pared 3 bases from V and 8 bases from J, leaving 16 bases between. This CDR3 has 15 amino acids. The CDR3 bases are TGTGCCACCAGTGATCCCCAAACGAGCGGGCATGAGCAGTTCTTC. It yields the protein CATSDPQTSGHEQFF.

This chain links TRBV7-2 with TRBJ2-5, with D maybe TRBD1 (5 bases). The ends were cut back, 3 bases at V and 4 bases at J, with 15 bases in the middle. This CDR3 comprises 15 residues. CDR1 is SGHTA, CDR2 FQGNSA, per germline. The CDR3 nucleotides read TGTGCCAGCAGCTTTGGGGCCGGACGCCGAGAGACCCAGTACTTC. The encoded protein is CASSFGAGRRETQYF.

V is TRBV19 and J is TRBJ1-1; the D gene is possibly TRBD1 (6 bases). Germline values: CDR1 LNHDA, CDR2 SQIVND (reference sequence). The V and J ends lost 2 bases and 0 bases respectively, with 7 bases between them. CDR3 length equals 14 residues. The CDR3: CASSIRTVNTEAFF. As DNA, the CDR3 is TGTGCCAGTAGTATAAGGACAGTGAACACTGAAGCTTTCTTT.

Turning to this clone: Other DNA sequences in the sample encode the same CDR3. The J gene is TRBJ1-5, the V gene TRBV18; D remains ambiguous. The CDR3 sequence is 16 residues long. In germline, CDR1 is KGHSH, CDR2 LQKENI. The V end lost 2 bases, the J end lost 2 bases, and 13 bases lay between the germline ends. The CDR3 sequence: CASSPSTGAGNQPQHF. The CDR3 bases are TGTGCCAGCTCACCATCTACGGGTGCGGGCAATCAGCCCCAGCATTTT.

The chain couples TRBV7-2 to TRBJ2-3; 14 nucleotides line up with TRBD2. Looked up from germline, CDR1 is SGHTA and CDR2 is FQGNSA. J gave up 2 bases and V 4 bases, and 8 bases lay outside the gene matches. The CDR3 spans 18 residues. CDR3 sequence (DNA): TGTGCCAGCAGCTCCCGCGGGACTAGCGGGAGAAACACAGATACGCAGTATTTT. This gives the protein CASSSRGTSGRNTDTQYF.

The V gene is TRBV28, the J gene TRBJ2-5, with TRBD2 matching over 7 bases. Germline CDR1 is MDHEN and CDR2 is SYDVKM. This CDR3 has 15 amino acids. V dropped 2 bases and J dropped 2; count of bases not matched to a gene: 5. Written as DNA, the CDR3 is TGTGCCAGCAGTTTAATGGGGACTATTCAAGAGACCCAGTACTTC. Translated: CASSLMGTIQETQYF.

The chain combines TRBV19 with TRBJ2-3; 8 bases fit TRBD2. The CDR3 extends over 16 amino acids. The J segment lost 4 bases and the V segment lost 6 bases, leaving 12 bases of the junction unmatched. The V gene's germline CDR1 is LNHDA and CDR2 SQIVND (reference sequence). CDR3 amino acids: CASSTTSGRAADTQYF. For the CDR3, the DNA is TGTGCCAGTAGCACCACTAGCGGCAGAGCCGCAGATACGCAGTATTTT.

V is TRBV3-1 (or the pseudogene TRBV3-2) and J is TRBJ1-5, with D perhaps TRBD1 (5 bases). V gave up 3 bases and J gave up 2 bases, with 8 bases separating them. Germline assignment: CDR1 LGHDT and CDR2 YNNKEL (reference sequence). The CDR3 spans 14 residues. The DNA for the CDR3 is TGTGCCAGCAGCCAGACACAGGGCAATCAGCCCCAGCATTTT. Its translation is CASSQTQGNQPQHF.

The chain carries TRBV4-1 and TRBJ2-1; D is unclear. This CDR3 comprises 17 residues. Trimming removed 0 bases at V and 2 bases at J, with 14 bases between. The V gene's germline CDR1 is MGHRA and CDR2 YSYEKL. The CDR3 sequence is CASSQDSVISPYNEQFF. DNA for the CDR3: TGCGCCAGCAGCCAAGATAGTGTCATCTCCCCCTACAATGAGCAGTTCTTC.

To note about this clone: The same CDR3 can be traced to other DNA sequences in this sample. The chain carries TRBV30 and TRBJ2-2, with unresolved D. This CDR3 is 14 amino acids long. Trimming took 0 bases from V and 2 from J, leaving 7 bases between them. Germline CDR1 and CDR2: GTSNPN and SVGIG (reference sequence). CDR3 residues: CAWSVLSNTGELFF. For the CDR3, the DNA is TGTGCCTGGAGTGTACTCTCCAACACCGGGGAGCTGTTTTTT.

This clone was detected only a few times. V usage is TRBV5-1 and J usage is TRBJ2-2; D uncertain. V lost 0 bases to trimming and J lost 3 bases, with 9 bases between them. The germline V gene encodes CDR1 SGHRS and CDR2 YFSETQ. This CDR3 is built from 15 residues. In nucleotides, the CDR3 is TGCGCCAGCAGCTTGGCCGTCCAGTACACCGGGGAGCTGTTTTTT. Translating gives CASSLAVQYTGELFF.

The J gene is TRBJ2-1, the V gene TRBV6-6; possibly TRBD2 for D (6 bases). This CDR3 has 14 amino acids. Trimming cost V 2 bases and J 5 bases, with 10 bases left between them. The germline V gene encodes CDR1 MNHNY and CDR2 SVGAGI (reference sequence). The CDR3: CASSYVKRDNEQFF. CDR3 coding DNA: TGTGCCAGCAGTTACGTCAAGCGGGACAATGAGCAGTTCTTC.

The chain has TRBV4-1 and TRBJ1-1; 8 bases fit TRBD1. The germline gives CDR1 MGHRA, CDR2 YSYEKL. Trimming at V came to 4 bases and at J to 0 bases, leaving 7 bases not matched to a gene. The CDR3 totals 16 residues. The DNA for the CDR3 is TGCGCCAGCAGCCTAGGACAGGGACCCATGAACACTGAAGCTTTCTTT. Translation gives CASSLGQGPMNTEAFF.

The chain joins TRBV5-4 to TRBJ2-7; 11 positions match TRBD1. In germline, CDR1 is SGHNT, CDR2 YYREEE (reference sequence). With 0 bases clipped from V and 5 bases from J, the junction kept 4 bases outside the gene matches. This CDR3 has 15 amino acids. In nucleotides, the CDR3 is TGTGCCAGCAGCTTGGAAGGACAGGGGGCGAACGAGCAGTACTTC. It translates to CASSLEGQGANEQYF.

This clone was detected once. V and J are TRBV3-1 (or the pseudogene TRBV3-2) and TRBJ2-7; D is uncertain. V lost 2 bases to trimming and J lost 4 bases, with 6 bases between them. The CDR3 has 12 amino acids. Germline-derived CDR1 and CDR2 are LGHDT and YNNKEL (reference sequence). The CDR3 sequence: CASSQRVYEQYF. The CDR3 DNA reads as TGTGCCAGCAGCCAACGGGTTTACGAGCAGTACTTC.

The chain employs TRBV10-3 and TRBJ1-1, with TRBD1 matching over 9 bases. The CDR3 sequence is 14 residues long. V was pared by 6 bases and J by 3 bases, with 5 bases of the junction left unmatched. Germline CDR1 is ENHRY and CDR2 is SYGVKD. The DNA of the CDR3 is TGTGCCATCAGCGGACAGGGGAAGTACACTGAAGCTTTCTTT. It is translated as CAISGQGKYTEAFF.

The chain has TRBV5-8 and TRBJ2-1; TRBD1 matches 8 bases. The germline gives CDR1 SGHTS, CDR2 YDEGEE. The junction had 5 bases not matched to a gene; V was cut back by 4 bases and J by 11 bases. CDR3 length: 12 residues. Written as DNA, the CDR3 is TGTGCCAGCAGCGTGACAGGGGCCCAGCAGTTCTTC. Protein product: CASSVTGAQQFF.

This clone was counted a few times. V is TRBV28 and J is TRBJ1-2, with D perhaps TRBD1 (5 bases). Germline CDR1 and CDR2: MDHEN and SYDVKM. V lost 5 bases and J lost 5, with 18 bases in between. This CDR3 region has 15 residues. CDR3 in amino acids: CASSPPTGGAYGYTF. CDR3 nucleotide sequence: TGTGCCAGCAGTCCCCCGACCGGTGGGGCGTATGGCTACACCTTC.

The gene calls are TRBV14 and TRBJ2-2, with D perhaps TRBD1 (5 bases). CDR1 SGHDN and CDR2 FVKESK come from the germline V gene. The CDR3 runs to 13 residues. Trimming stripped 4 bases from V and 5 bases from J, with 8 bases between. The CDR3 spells CASSPRETGELFF. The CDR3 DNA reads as TGTGCCAGCAGCCCCAGGGAAACCGGGGAGCTGTTTTTT.

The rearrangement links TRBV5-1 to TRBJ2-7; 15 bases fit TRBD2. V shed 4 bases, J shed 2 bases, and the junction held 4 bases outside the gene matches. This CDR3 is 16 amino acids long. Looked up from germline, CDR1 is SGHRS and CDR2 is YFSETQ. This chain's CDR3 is CASSPRTSGGAYEQYF. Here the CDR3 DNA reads TGCGCCAGCAGCCCCCGGACTAGCGGGGGGGCCTACGAGCAGTACTTC. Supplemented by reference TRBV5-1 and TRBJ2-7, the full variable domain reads KAGVTQTPRYLIKTRGQQVTLSCSPISGHRSVSWYQQTPGQGLQFLFEYFSETQRNKGNFPGRFSGRQFSNSRSEMNVSTLELGDSALYLCASSPRTSGGAYEQYFGPGTRLTVT.

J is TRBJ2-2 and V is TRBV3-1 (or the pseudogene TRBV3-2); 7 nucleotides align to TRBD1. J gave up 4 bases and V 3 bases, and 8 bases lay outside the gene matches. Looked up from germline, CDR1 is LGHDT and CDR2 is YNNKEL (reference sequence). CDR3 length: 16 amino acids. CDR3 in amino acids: CASSHRQGFGTGELFF. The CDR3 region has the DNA TGTGCCAGCAGCCATCGACAGGGTTTTGGCACCGGGGAGCTGTTTTTT.

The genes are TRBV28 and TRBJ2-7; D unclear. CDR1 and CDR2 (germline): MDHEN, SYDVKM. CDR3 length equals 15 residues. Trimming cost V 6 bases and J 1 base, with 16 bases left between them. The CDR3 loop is CASSRRGAASYEQYF. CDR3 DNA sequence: TGTGCCAGCAGCCGACGAGGTGCGGCTTCCTACGAGCAGTACTTC.

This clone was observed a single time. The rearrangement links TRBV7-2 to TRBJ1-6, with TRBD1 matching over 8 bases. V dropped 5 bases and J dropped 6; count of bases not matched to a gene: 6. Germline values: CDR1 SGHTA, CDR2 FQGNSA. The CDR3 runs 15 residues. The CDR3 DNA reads TGTGCCAGCAGCGACGGACAGGGCCCTAATTCACCCCTCCACTTT. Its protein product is CASSDGQGPNSPLHF.

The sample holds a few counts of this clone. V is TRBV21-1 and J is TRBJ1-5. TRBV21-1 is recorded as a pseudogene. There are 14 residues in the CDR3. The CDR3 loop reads CARPGIYSNQPQHF. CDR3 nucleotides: TGTGCCAGACCGGGGATTTATAGCAATCAGCCCCAGCATTTT.

CDR3 sequence reads: CASSYDRTGFGETQYF. As DNA, the CDR3 is TGTGCCAGCAGTTACGACAGGACAGGGTTTGGAGAGACCCAGTACTTC. V usage is TRBV6-5 and J usage is TRBJ2-5; 8 bases agree with TRBD1. The V and J ends lost 2 bases and 4 bases, in that order; junction bases with no gene match: 9. The CDR3 is 16 residues long. In germline, CDR1 is MNHEY, CDR2 SVGAGI.

The chain's CDR3 is CAWSVTGFSPQHF. In nucleotides, the CDR3 is TGTGCCTGGAGTGTGACAGGGTTCTCGCCCCAGCATTTT. The chain has TRBV30 and TRBJ1-5; 7 bases match TRBD1. The germline CDR1 and CDR2 sequences are GTSNPN and SVGIG (reference sequence). The CDR3 is 13 amino acids. V lost 0 bases and J lost 9; bases outside the gene matches: 5.

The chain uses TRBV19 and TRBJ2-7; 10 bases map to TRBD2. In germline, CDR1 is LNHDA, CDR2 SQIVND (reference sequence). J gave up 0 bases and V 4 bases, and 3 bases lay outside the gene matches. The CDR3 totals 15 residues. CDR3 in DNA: TGTGCCAGTAGTAACGGACTAGCGGACTCCTACGAGCAGTACTTC. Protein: CASSNGLADSYEQYF.

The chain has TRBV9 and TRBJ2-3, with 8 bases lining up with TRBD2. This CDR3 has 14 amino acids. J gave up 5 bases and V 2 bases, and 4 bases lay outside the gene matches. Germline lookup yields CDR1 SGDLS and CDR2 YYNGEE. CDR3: CASSVGGRRDTQYF. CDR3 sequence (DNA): TGTGCCAGCAGCGTCGGCGGGAGGAGAGATACGCAGTATTTT.

The CDR3 nucleotides read TGTGCCAGCAGCTTAACTACAGGGGGGGCGGATACGCAGTATTTT. Translating it yields CASSLTTGGADTQYF. The rearrangement joins TRBV7-8 to TRBJ2-3, with D tentatively TRBD1 (8 bases). V lost 2 bases and J 6 bases, leaving 15 bases between the germline ends. There are 15 residues in the CDR3. From germline, CDR1 is SGHVS and CDR2 FQNEAQ.

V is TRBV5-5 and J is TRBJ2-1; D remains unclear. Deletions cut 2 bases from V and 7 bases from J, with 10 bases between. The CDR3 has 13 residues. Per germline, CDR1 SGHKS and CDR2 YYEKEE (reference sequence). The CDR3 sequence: CASSFQKENEQFF. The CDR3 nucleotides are TGTGCCAGCAGCTTCCAAAAGGAGAATGAGCAGTTCTTC.